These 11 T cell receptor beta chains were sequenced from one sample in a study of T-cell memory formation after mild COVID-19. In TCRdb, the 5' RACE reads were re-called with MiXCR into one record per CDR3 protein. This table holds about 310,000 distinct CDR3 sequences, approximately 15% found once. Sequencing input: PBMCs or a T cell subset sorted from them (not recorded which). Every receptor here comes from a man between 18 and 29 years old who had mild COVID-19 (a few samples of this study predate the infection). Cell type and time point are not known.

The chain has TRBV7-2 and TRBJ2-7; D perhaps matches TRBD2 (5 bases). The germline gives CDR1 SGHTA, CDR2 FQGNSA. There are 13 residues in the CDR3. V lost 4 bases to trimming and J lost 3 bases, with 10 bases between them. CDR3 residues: CASSSRADYEQYF. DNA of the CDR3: TGTGCCAGCAGCTCGAGGGCTGACTACGAGCAGTACTTC.

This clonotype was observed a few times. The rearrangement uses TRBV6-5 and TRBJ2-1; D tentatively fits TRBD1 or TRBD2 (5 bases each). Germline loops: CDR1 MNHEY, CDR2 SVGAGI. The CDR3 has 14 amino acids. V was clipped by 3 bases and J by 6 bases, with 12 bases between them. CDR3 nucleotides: TGTGCCAGCAGTTATCGCGCAGGGAGCAATGAGCAGTTCTTC. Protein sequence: CASSYRAGSNEQFF.

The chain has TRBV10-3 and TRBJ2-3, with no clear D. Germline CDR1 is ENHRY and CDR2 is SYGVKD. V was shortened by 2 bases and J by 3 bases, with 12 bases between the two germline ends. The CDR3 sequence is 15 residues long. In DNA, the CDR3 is TGTGCCATCAGTGAGAGTCGGGCTAGAACAGATACGCAGTATTTT. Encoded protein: CAISESRARTDTQYF.

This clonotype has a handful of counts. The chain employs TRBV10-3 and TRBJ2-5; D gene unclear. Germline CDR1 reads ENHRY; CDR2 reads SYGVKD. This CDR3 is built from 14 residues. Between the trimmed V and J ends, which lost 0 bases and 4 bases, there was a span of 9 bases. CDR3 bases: TGTGCCATCAGTGAGTCTGGCGTTGCAGAGACCCAGTACTTC. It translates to CAISESGVAETQYF.

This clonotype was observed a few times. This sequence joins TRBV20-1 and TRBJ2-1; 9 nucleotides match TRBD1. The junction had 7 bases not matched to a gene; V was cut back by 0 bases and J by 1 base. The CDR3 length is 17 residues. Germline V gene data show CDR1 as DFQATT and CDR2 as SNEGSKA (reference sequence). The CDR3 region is CSARDWTGEVSYNEQFF. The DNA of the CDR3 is TGCAGTGCTAGAGATTGGACAGGGGAGGTGTCCTACAATGAGCAGTTCTTC.

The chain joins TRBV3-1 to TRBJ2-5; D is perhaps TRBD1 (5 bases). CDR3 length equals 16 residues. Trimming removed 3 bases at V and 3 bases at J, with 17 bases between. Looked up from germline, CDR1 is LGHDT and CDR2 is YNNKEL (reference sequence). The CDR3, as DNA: TGTGCCAGCAGCCAGAACCGAGCCGACAGCAAAGAGACCCAGTACTTC. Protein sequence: CASSQNRADSKETQYF.

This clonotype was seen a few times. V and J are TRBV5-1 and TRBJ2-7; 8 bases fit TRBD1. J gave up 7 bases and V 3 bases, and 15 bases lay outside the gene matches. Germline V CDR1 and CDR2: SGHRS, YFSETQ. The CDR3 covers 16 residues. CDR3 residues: CASSSGTGTTILEQYF. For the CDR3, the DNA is TGCGCCAGCAGCTCGGGGACAGGAACTACGATTTTGGAGCAGTACTTC.

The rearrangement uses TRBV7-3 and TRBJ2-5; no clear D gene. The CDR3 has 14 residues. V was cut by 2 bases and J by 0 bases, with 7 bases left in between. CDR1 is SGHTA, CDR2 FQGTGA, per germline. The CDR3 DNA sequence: TGTGCCAGCAGCTTATCTAGGGACCAAGAGACCCAGTACTTC. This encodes CASSLSRDQETQYF.

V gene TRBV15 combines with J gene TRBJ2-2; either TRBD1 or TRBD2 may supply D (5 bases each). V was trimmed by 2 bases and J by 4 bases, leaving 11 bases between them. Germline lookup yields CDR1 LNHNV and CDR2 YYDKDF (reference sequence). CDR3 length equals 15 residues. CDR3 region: CATSRRDLSTGELFF. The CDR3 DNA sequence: TGTGCCACCAGCAGACGGGACCTATCCACCGGGGAGCTGTTTTTT. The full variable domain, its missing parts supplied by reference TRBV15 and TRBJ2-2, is DAMVIQNPRYQVTQFGKPVTLSCSQTLNHNVMYWYQQKSSQAPKLLFHYYDKDFNNEADTPDNFQSRRPNTSFCFLDIRSPGLGDTAMYLCATSRRDLSTGELFFGEGSRLTVL.

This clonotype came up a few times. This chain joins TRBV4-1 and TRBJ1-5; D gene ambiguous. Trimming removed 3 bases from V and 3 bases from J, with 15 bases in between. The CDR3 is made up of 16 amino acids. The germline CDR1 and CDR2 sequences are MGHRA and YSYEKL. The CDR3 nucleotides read TGCGCCAGCAGCCAGGCCAGTGAGGTGTACAATCAGCCCCAGCATTTT. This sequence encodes CASSQASEVYNQPQHF.

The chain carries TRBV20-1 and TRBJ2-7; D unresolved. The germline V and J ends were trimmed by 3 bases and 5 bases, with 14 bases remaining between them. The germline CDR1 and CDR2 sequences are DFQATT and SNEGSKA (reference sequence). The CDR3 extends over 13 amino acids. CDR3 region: CSASAERLDEQYV. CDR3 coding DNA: TGCAGTGCTAGCGCTGAAAGGTTAGACGAGCAGTACGTC.